The rows below give T cell receptor beta chains drawn from one sample of a study of blood T cell repertoires in COVID-19. The protocol was immunoSEQ multiplex PCR, while the TCRdb copy is restricted to in-frame clones and leaves out a portion. The data contain 95,000 to 150,000 clones, 80% of them singletons. Sequenced material: peripheral blood. The source is a human donor in a cohort sampled during active COVID-19. CDR3s include the opening cysteine and the closing phenylalanine or tryptophan. The order of the fields is J gene, V gene, CDR3 protein.

J: TRBJ2-3; V: TRBV19; CDR3: CASSIISGGPSTDTQYF
J: TRBJ2-2; V: TRBV18; CDR3: CASSPPRLGQTTGELFF
J: TRBJ2-2; V: TRBV14; CDR3: CASSHSRGVLFF
J: TRBJ2-5; V: TRBV6-6; CDR3: CASSGNSQETQYF
J: TRBJ1-1; V: TRBV29-1; CDR3: CSVGPNPYTKAFF
J: TRBJ1-1; V: TRBV11-1; CDR3: CASSFPGGAPAFF
J: TRBJ2-1; V: TRBV18; CDR3: CASSPLGTGEGNEQFF
J: TRBJ2-2; V: TRBV5-1; CDR3: CASSEQGSNTGELFF
J: TRBJ1-2; V: TRBV7-2; CDR3: CASSYTGGDGYTF
J: TRBJ2-7; V: TRBV19; CDR3: CASSIGGSRLEQYF
J: TRBJ2-7; V: TRBV9; CDR3: CASSASTGHLYEQYF
J: TRBJ2-7; V: TRBV20-1; CDR3: CSASPSYEQYF
J: TRBJ2-1; V: TRBV18; CDR3: CASSPSSGGAWNEQFF
J: TRBJ2-7; V: TRBV19; CDR3: CASSLGTGHYEQYF
J: TRBJ2-1; V: TRBV7-3; CDR3: CASSLRTTDEQFF
J: TRBJ1-2; V: TRBV12-5; CDR3: CASGDPGQKFDGYTF
J: TRBJ1-6; V: TRBV5-1; CDR3: CASSLDRTQGSPLHF
J: TRBJ1-5; V: TRBV24-1; CDR3: CATSDSPYQPQHF
J: TRBJ1-4; V: TRBV30; CDR3: CAWSLELEKLFF
J: TRBJ1-1; V: TRBV10-3; CDR3: CAISGTGESDTEAFF
J: TRBJ2-3; V: TRBV28; CDR3: CASGRSGITDTQYF
J: TRBJ1-2; V: TRBV2; CDR3: CASSVFSGGGYTF
J: TRBJ1-3; V: TRBV5-1; CDR3: CASSLGSSGAGNTIYF
J: TRBJ2-3; V: TRBV7-9; CDR3: CASSLVWPGDRGDTQYF
J: TRBJ1-2; V: TRBV5-5; CDR3: CASSLALFYGYTF
J: TRBJ2-1; V: TRBV7-8; CDR3: CASSLEGQGLAEQFF
J: TRBJ1-1; V: TRBV7-8; CDR3: CASSPTLRQERNTEAFF
J: TRBJ1-2; V: TRBV7-2; CDR3: CASSLDPGYGYTF
J: TRBJ2-7; V: TRBV5-6; CDR3: CASSPRRRGTYEQYF
J: TRBJ2-4; V: TRBV10-3; CDR3: CAIRNPDRDRAKNIQYF
J: TRBJ1-2; V: TRBV30; CDR3: CALYAPPTGNAYGYTF
J: TRBJ2-6; V: TRBV19; CDR3: CASSISAGLSGANVLTF
J: TRBJ2-1; V: TRBV7-8; CDR3: CVQIAGGGLNEQFF
J: TRBJ2-1; V: TRBV7-2; CDR3: CASSLSGGSYNEQFF
J: TRBJ2-1; V: TRBV18; CDR3: CASSPGAGGLLPYNEQFF
J: TRBJ1-1; V: TRBV6-5; CDR3: CASSRDSYRFEAFF
J: TRBJ1-5; V: TRBV18; CDR3: CASSSEVGQSNQPQHF